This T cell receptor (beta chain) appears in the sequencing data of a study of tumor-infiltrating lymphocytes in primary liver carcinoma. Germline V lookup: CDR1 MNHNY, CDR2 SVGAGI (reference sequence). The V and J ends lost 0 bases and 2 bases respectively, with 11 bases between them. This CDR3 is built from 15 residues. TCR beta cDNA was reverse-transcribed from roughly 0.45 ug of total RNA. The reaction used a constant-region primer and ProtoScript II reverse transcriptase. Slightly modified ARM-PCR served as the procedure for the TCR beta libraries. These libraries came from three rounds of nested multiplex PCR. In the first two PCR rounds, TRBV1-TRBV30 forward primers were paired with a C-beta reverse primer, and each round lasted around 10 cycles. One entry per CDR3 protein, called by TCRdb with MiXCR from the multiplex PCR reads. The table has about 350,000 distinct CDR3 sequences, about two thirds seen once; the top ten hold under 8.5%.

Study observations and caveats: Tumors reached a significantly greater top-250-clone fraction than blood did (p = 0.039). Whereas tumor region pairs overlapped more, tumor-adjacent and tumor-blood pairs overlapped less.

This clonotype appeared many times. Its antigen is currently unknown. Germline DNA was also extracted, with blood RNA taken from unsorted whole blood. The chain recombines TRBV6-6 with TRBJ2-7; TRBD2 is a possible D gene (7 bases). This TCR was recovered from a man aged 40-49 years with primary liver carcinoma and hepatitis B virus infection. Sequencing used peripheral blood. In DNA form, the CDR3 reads TGTGCCAGCAGTTACTCGAAAGGGGGGGCCTACGAGCAGTACTTC. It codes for CASSYSKGGAYEQYF.